Below are 17 T cell receptor beta chains sequenced from a single sample in a study of T cell responses to AZD1222 COVID-19 vaccine. Sequencing used immunoSEQ multiplex PCR; TCRdb keeps in-frame clones, though not all of them. The sample carries some 130,000 clones, 93% recorded once. The specimen comprised peripheral blood, sampled on day 0 of AZD1222 vaccination. The receptors were gathered from an adult in good health.

This sequence joins TRBV5-1 and TRBJ1-3; D unclear. The CDR3 consists of 14 residues. CDR1 and CDR2 (germline): SGHRS, YFSETQ. The ends were cut back, 0 bases at V and 4 bases at J, with 8 bases in the middle. The CDR3, as DNA: TGCGCCAGCAGCTTGGCCGGGCCCGGAAACACCATATATTTT. This codes for CASSLAGPGNTIYF.

CDR3 sequence (DNA): TGTGCCAGCAGACGCCCGGGGAGGGTAGGTGGCTACACCTTC. Protein product: CASRRPGRVGGYTF. V usage is TRBV6-5 and J usage is TRBJ1-2; D unresolved. The CDR3 loop spans 14 amino acids. V lost 6 bases and J lost 7, with 18 bases in between. The germline V gene encodes CDR1 MNHEY and CDR2 SVGAGI.

V usage is TRBV3-1 (or the pseudogene TRBV3-2) and J usage is TRBJ1-3; D not certain. Germline V CDR1 and CDR2: LGHDT, YNNKEL (reference sequence). Deletions cut 2 bases from V and 3 bases from J, with 11 bases between. CDR3 size: 15 residues. CDR3 loop: CASSQRTTFGNTIYF. CDR3 sequence (DNA): TGTGCCAGCAGCCAACGGACCACCTTTGGAAACACCATATATTTT.

This chain connects TRBV15 to TRBJ1-2, with 8 bases aligning to TRBD1. In germline, CDR1 is LNHNV, CDR2 YYDKDF (reference sequence). The CDR3 totals 14 residues. The junction had 3 bases not matched to a gene; V was cut back by 3 bases and J by 3 bases. CDR3 sequence (DNA): TGTGCCACCAGCAGGGACAGGGCGGACTATGGCTACACCTTC. It yields the protein CATSRDRADYGYTF.

J is TRBJ1-1 and V is TRBV7-2; D not certain. The ends were cut back, 5 bases at V and 0 bases at J, with 19 bases in the middle. Germline V gene data show CDR1 as SGHTA and CDR2 as FQGNSA. There are 17 residues in the CDR3. Here the CDR3 DNA reads TGTGCCAGCAGCGCCGAGCTAGCGGCGGGAGTGAACACTGAAGCTTTCTTT. It encodes CASSAELAAGVNTEAFF.

The chain combines TRBV5-1 with TRBJ2-5, with 12 bases fitting TRBD2. The CDR3 length is 17 residues. Germline V gives CDR1 SGHRS, CDR2 YFSETQ. The V gene end was trimmed by 0 bases and the J gene end by 4 bases; junction bases not matched to a gene: 7. The CDR3 nucleotides read TGCGCCAGCAGCTTGGGACTAGCGGGAGTTCTTGGAGAGACCCAGTACTTC. This translates into CASSLGLAGVLGETQYF.

The V and J genes are TRBV20-1 and TRBJ1-4; D is ambiguous. Germline loops: CDR1 DFQATT, CDR2 SNEGSKA (reference sequence). This CDR3 region has 9 residues. The chain's CDR3 is CRRYEKLFF. CDR3 nucleotide sequence: TGCCGCCGATACGAAAAACTGTTTTTT.

The chain is built from TRBV4-1 and TRBJ1-1; no firm D call. In germline, CDR1 is MGHRA, CDR2 YSYEKL. Trimming removed 6 bases at V and 0 bases at J, with 5 bases between. The CDR3 has 12 amino acids. CDR3 loop: CASRGMNTEAFF. CDR3 sequence (DNA): TGCGCCAGCAGAGGTATGAACACTGAAGCTTTCTTT.

The CDR3 region is CASSPSGSITGELFF. The CDR3 DNA follows: TGTGCCAGCTCTCCTAGCGGGAGTATCACCGGGGAGCTGTTTTTT. The V call is TRBV18, the J call TRBJ2-2; 10 nucleotides agree with TRBD2. Germline loops: CDR1 KGHSH, CDR2 LQKENI. V shed 6 bases and J 4 bases; nucleotides not matched to a gene: 5. The CDR3 extends over 15 amino acids. Full variable domain (rest looked up from reference TRBV18 and TRBJ2-2): NAGVMQNPRHLVRRRGQEARLRCSPMKGHSHVYWYRQLPEEGLKFMVYLQKENIIDESGMPKERFSAEFPKEGPSILRIQQVVRGDSAAYFCASSPSGSITGELFFGEGSRLTVL.

The J gene is TRBJ2-1, the V gene TRBV30; D perhaps matches TRBD1 (5 bases). Per germline, CDR1 GTSNPN and CDR2 SVGIG (reference sequence). CDR3 length: 12 residues. V was shortened by 2 bases and J by 6 bases, with 8 bases between the two germline ends. CDR3 loop: CAWSRQSNEQFF. CDR3 DNA sequence: TGTGCCTGGAGTAGACAGTCCAATGAGCAGTTCTTC.

The chain employs TRBV28 and TRBJ2-6; 9 bases are shared with TRBD1. Germline CDR1 and CDR2: MDHEN and SYDVKM. The CDR3 has 16 amino acids. Trimming took 2 bases from V and 4 from J; bases not matched to a gene: 3. The chain's CDR3 is CASSLTGGYGANVLTF. CDR3 sequence (DNA): TGTGCCAGCAGTTTAACAGGGGGCTACGGGGCCAACGTCCTGACTTTC.

V usage is TRBV27 and J usage is TRBJ1-2; D remains unclear. The CDR3 is 13 amino acids. The germline CDR1 and CDR2 sequences are MNHEY and SMNVEV (reference sequence). Trimming stripped 3 bases from V and 5 bases from J, with 10 bases between. CDR3 sequence: CASSFTSGYGYTF. Here the CDR3 DNA reads TGTGCCAGCAGTTTTACTTCGGGGTATGGCTACACCTTC.

The chain couples TRBV9 to TRBJ1-3; D uncertain. V lost 3 bases and J 0 bases, leaving 10 bases between the germline ends. Looked up from germline, CDR1 is SGDLS and CDR2 is YYNGEE. This CDR3 is built from 15 residues. CDR3 in amino acids: CASSEGGSSGNTIYF. Here the CDR3 DNA reads TGTGCCAGCAGCGAGGGTGGGTCCTCTGGAAACACCATATATTTT.

The CDR3 DNA is TGTGCCAGCAGCGTTCGGGCCCTAAATTCACCCCTCCACTTT. Its translation: CASSVRALNSPLHF. The chain employs TRBV9 and TRBJ1-6; D not certain. From germline, CDR1 is SGDLS and CDR2 YYNGEE. Trimming shortened V by 2 bases and J by 7 bases, and 10 bases separated the two germline ends. This CDR3 region has 14 residues.

The V and J genes are TRBV19 and TRBJ2-2; D call uncertain. Germline CDR1 reads LNHDA; CDR2 reads SQIVND (reference sequence). V shed 2 bases and J shed 3 bases, with 13 bases lying between them. The CDR3 loop spans 16 amino acids. This chain's CDR3 is CASSISGGQYTGELFF. CDR3 DNA sequence: TGTGCCAGTAGTATATCAGGCGGTCAATACACCGGGGAGCTGTTTTTT.

The chain combines TRBV27 with TRBJ2-7; 8 nucleotides align to TRBD1. Looked up from germline, CDR1 is MNHEY and CDR2 is SMNVEV (reference sequence). Trimming cost V 6 bases and J 4 bases; bases outside gene matches: 5. The CDR3 runs to 13 residues. The CDR3 sequence is CASSTGGFYEQYF. As DNA, the CDR3 is TGTGCCAGCAGCACAGGGGGTTTTTACGAGCAGTACTTC.

This clone has a single count. The chain joins TRBV2 to TRBJ2-7; 8 bases are shared with TRBD2. The CDR3 is made up of 13 amino acids. The V segment lost 11 bases and the J segment 0 bases; nucleotides outside the gene matches: 6. Germline CDR1 and CDR2: SNHLY and FYNNEI. The CDR3 nucleotides read TGTGCCTCCGGGGGGGACTACTCCTACGAGCAGTACTTC. Translated: CASGGDYSYEQYF.